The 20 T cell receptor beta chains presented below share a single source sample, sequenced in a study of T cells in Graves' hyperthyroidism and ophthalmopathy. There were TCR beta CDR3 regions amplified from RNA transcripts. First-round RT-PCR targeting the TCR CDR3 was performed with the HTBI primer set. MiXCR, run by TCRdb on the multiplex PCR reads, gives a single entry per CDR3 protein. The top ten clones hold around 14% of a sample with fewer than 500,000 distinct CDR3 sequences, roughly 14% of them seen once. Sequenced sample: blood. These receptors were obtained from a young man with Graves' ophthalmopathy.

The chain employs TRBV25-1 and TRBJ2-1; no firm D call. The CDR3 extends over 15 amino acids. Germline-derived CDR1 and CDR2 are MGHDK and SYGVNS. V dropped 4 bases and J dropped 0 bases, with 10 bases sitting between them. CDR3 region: CASSVYGDSYNEQFF. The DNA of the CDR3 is TGTGCCAGCAGTGTATACGGAGACTCCTACAATGAGCAGTTCTTC.

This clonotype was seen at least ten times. The CDR3 region has the DNA TGTGCCAGCAGCGCGGGACTAGCGGGGGGACGGGAACAAGAGACCCAGTACTTC. It encodes CASSAGLAGGREQETQYF. The chain joins TRBV7-9 to TRBJ2-5; 15 nucleotides align to TRBD2. The germline V gene has CDR1 SEHNR and CDR2 FQNEAQ (reference sequence). The ends lost 5 bases at V and 2 bases at J; junction bases unmatched: 9. The length of the CDR3 is 18 residues.

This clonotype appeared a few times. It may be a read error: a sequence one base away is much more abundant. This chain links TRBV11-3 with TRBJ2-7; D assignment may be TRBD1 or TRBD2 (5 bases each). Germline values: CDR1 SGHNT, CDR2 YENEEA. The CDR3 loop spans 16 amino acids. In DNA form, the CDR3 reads TGTGCCAGCAGCTTAGGATTTTTAGGGACCTCCTGCGAGCAGTACTTC. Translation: CASSLGFLGTSCEQYF.

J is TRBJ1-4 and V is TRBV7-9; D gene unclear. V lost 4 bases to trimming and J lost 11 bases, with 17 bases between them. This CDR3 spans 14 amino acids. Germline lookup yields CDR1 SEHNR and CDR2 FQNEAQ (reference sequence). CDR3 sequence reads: CASSSSPSPVKLFF. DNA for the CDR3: TGTGCCAGCAGCTCTAGCCCTTCCCCGGTGAAACTGTTTTTT.

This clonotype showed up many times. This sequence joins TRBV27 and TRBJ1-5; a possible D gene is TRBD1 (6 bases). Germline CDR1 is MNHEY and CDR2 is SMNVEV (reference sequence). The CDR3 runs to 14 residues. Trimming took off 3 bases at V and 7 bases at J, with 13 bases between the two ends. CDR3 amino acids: CASSFRGDGQPQHF. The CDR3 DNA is TGTGCCAGCAGTTTCAGGGGAGATGGGCAGCCCCAGCATTTT.

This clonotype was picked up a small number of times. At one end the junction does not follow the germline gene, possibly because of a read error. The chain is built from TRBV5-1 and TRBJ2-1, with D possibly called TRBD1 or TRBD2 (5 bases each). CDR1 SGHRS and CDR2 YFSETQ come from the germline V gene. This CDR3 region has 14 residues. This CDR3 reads CASSPGTQDNERFF. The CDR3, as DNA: TGCGCCAGCAGCCCTGGGACGCAAGACAATGAGCGGTTCTTC.

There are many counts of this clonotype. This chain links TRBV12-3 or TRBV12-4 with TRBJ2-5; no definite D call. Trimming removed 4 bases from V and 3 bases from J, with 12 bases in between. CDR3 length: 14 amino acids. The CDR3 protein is CASSSYRPEETQYF. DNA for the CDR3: TGTGCCAGCAGTTCCTACCGTCCCGAAGAGACCCAGTACTTC.

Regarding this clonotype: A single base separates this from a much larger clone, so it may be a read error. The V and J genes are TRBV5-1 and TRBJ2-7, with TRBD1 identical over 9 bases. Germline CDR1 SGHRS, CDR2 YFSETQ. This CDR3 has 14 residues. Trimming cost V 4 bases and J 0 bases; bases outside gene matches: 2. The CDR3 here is CASSRDRDSYEQYF. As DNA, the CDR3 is TGCGCCAGCAGCAGGGACAGGGACTCCTACGAGCAGTACTTC.

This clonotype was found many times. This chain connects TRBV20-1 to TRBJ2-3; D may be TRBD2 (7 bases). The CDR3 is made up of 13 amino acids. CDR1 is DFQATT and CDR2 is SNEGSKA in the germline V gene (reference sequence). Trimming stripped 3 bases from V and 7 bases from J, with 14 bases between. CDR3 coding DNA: TGCAGTGCTAGTGAGGGGGGGAAGAATACGCAGTATTTT. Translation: CSASEGGKNTQYF.

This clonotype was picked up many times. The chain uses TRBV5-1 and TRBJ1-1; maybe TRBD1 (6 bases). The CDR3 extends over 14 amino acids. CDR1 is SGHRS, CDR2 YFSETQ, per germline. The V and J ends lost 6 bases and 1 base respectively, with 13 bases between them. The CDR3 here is CASNKDSTNTEAFF. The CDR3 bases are TGCGCCAGCAACAAGGACAGTACGAACACTGAAGCTTTCTTT.

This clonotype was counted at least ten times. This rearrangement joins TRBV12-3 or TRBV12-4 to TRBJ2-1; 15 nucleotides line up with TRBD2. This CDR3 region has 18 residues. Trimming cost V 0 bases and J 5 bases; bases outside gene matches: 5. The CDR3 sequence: CASSLAHGTSGGHNEQFF. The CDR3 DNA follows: TGTGCCAGCAGTTTAGCGCATGGGACTAGCGGGGGGCACAATGAGCAGTTCTTC.

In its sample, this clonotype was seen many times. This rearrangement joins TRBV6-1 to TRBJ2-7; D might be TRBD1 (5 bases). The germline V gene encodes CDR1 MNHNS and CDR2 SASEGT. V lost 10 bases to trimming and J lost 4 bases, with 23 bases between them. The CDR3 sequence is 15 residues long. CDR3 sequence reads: CATMTASIIIYEQYF. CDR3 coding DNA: TGTGCCACCATGACAGCTTCTATCATTATTTACGAGCAGTACTTC.

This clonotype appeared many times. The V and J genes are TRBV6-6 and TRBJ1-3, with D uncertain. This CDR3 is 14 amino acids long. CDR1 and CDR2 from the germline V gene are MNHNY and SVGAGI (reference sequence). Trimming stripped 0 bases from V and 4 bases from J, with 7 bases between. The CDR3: CASSYSATGNTIYF. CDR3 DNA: TGTGCCAGCAGTTACTCGGCAACAGGAAACACCATATATTTT.

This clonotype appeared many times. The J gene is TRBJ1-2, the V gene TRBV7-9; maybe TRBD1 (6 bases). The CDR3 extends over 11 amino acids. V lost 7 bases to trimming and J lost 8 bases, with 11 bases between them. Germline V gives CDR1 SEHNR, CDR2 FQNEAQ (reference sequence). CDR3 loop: CASNTGTGYTF. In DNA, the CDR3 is TGTGCCAGCAACACAGGGACAGGCTACACCTTC. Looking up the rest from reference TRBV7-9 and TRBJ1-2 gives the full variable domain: DTGVSQNPRHKITKRGQNVTFRCDPISEHNRLYWYRQTLGQGPEFLTYFQNEAQLEKSRLLSDRFSAERPKGSFSTLEIQRTEQGDSAMYLCASNTGTGYTFGSGTRLTVV.

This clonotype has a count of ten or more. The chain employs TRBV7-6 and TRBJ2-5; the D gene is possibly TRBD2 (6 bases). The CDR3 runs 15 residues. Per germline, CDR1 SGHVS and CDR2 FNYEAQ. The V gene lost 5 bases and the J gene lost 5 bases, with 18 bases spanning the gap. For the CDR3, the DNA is TGTGCCAGCAGCACAGAAATGGGACTCCCCGAGACCCAGTACTTC. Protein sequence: CASSTEMGLPETQYF. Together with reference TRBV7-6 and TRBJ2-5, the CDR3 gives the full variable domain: GAGVSQSPRYKVTKRGQDVALRCDPISGHVSLYWYRQALGQGPEFLTYFNYEAQQDKSGLPNDRFSAERPEGSISTLTIQRTEQRDSAMYRCASSTEMGLPETQYFGPGTRLLVL.

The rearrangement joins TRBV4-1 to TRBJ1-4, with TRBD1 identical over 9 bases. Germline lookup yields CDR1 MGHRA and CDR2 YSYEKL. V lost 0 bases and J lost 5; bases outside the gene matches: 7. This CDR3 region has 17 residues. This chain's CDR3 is CASSQDWEGTGNEKLFF. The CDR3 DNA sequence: TGCGCCAGCAGCCAAGATTGGGAGGGGACAGGGAATGAAAAACTGTTTTTT.

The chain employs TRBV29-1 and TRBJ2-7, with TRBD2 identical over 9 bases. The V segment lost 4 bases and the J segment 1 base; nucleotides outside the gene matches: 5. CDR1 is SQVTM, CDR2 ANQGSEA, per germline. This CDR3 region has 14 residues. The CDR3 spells CSVAVLAGSYEQYF. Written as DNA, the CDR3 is TGCAGCGTTGCGGTCCTAGCGGGATCCTACGAGCAGTACTTC.

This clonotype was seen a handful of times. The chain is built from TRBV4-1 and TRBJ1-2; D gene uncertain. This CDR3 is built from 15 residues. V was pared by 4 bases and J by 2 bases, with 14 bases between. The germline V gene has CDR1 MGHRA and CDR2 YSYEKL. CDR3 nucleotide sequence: TGCGCCAGCAGCCTACGGTTAGGATCCAACTATGGCTACACCTTC. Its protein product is CASSLRLGSNYGYTF.

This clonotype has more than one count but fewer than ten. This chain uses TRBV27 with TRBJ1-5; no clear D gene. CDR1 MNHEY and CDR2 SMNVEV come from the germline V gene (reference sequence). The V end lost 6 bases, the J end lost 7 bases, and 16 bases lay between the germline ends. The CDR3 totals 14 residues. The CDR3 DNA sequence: TGTGCCAGCAGGCGCCGGGGATTTGGGCAGCCCCAGCATTTT. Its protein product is CASRRRGFGQPQHF.

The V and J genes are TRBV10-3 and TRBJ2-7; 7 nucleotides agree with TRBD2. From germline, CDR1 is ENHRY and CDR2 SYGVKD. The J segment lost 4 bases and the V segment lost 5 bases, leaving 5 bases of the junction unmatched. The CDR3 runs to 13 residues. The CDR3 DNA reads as TGTGCCATCAGTATCGGGCGGGAGTACGAGCAGTACTTC. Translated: CAISIGREYEQYF.